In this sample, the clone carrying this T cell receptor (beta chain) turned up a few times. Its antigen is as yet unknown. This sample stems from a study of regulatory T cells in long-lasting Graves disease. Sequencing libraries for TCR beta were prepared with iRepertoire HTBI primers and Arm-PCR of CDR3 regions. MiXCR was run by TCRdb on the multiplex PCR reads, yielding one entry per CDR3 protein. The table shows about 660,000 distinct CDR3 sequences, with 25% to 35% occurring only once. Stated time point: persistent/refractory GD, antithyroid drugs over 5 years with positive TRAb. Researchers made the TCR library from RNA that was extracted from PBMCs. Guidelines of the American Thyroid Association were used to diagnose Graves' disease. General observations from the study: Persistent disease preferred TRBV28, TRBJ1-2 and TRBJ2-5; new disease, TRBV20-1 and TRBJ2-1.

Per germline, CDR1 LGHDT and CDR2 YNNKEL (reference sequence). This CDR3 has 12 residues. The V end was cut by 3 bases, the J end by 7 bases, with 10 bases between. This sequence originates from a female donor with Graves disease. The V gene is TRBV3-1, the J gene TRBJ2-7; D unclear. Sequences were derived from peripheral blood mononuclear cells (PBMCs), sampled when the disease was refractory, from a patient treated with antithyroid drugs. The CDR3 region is CASSHSGLEQYF. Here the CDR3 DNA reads TGTGCCAGCAGCCATTCTGGGCTTGAGCAGTACTTC.